A selection of T cell receptor beta chains follows, all from one sample in a study of regulatory T cells in long-lasting Graves disease. TCRdb reprocessed the multiplex PCR reads with MiXCR, giving one entry per CDR3 protein. The table lists some 370,000 distinct CDR3 sequences, approximately 23% of them singletons, with 28% in the top ten. This sample comprised peripheral blood mononuclear cells (PBMCs), obtained when the disease was refractory, from a patient treated with antithyroid drugs. Every receptor here comes from a woman in her thirties or forties with Graves disease. Each CDR3 is given with its conserved first and last residue. A D gene is named only where the DNA matches it firmly. Clone size is stated in some rows and not others, as once, few, many or a class when expanded.

abundance	d_gene	v_gene	j_gene	CDR3aa	CDR3nt
NA	TRBD1	TRBV28	TRBJ1-6	CATATGGLPNNSPLHF	TGTGCCACCGCGACAGGGGGCCTCCCAAATAATTCACCCCTCCACTTT
NA	NA	TRBV7-2	TRBJ1-2	CAGSYRQRAGYGYTF	TGTGCCGGCAGCTACAGACAGAGGGCCGGCTATGGCTACACCTTC
NA	NA	TRBV20-1	TRBJ2-5	CSAVKSPSGGGETQYF	TGCAGTGCTGTCAAATCCCCTAGCGGAGGGGGAGAGACCCAGTACTTC
NA	NA	TRBV3-1	TRBJ2-7	CASSQDLAGYEQYF	TGTGCCAGCAGCCAAGATCTTGCAGGATACGAGCAGTACTTC
many	NA	TRBV20-1	TRBJ2-7	CSASVPLLVTYEQYF	TGCAGTGCTAGTGTGCCGCTTTTGGTTACCTACGAGCAGTACTTC
NA	TRBD1	TRBV6-5	TRBJ1-5	CASSYEGAYQPQHF	TGTGCCAGCAGTTACGAGGGGGCGTATCAGCCCCAGCATTTT
many	NA	TRBV2	TRBJ2-7	CASSDYRTETYEQYF	TGTGCCAGCAGTGACTACAGGACGGAGACCTACGAGCAGTACTTC
many	NA	TRBV28	TRBJ2-1	CASSLRWAEQFF	TGTGCCAGCAGTTTAAGGTGGGCTGAGCAGTTCTTC
many	NA	TRBV18	TRBJ2-5	CASSPMKETQYF	TGTGCCAGCTCACCAATGAAAGAGACCCAGTACTTC
few	NA	TRBV27	TRBJ2-3	CASSLDGTSTDTQYF	TGTGCCAGCAGCTTAGACGGGACGAGCACAGATACGCAGTATTTT
many	NA	TRBV28	TRBJ1-5	CASRSYWDGFSNQPQHF	TGTGCCAGTAGATCTTATTGGGACGGCTTTAGCAATCAGCCCCAGCATTTT
NA	NA	TRBV5-6	TRBJ2-2	CASSWDRTGELFF	TGTGCCAGCAGCTGGGACCGCACCGGGGAGCTGTTTTTT
NA	TRBD1	TRBV4-1	TRBJ2-7	CASSQSQGVGYEQYF	TGCGCCAGCAGCCAGTCACAGGGGGTGGGTTACGAGCAGTACTTC
NA	TRBD2	TRBV9	TRBJ2-2	CASSVSLGTSGSKNTGELFF	TGTGCCAGCAGCGTAAGTCTGGGGACTAGCGGAAGTAAGAACACCGGGGAGCTGTTTTTT
many	NA	TRBV3-1	TRBJ1-1	CASSQDVGPSLGGTEAFF	TGTGCCAGCAGCCAAGATGTTGGGCCCTCGCTGGGGGGCACTGAAGCTTTCTTT
few	TRBD2	TRBV3-1	TRBJ2-7	CASSQTSGRAYEQYF	TGTGCCAGCAGCCAGACTAGCGGGAGGGCCTACGAGCAGTACTTC
many	NA	TRBV28	TRBJ1-5	CASSFAGGDQPQHF	TGTGCCAGCAGTTTCGCGGGGGGGGATCAGCCCCAGCATTTT
NA	NA	TRBV20-1	TRBJ1-5	CSARGPYSNQPQHF	TGCAGTGCCCGGGGCCCTTATAGCAATCAGCCCCAGCATTTT
many	NA	TRBV28	TRBJ1-1	CASSHRGAGGSEAFF	TGTGCCAGCAGTCACCGTGGGGCCGGAGGTTCTGAAGCTTTCTTT
many	TRBD1	TRBV29-1	TRBJ2-7	CSGLSGTGGITYEQYF	TGCAGCGGACTCTCCGGGACAGGGGGGATTACCTACGAGCAGTACTTC
many	NA	TRBV6-1	TRBJ1-5	CASSAGQASNQPQHF	TGTGCCAGCAGTGCAGGGCAGGCCAGCAATCAGCCCCAGCATTTT
NA	NA	TRBV5-1	TRBJ2-7	CASSWGAHGYEQYF	TGCGCCAGCAGCTGGGGGGCTCATGGCTACGAGCAGTACTTC
NA	NA	TRBV14	TRBJ2-3	CASSLFHFTDTQYF	TGTGCCAGCAGCCTTTTTCATTTCACAGATACGCAGTATTTT
few	NA	TRBV7-2	TRBJ2-1	CASSAGPSLNF	TGTGCCAGCAGCGCCGGGCCTAGCTTAAACTTC
few	NA	TRBV5-1	TRBJ2-7	CASSLVRSHYSYEQYF	TGCGCCAGCAGCTTGGTTCGGTCCCACTATTCCTACGAGCAGTACTTC
many	NA	TRBV7-9	TRBJ2-7	CASSLWQGEQYF	TGTGCCAGCAGCTTATGGCAGGGAGAGCAGTACTTC
few	TRBD2	TRBV12-3/TRBV12-4	TRBJ2-6	CASRSFWTSGSTSSGANVLTF	TGTGCCAGCAGATCATTCTGGACTAGCGGATCCACATCCTCTGGGGCCAACGTCCTGACTTTC
few	NA	TRBV6-1	TRBJ1-5	CASRWGGVWQPQHF	TGTGCCAGCAGATGGGGGGGGGTATGGCAGCCCCAGCATTTT
few	NA	TRBV20-1	TRBJ1-3	CSALRPSGNTIYF	TGCAGTGCCCTACGTCCAAGTGGAAACACCATATATTTT
many	TRBD1	TRBV28	TRBJ2-7	CASRPRDRGKEQYF	TGTGCCAGCAGGCCCCGGGACAGGGGGAAGGAGCAGTACTTC